This T cell receptor beta chain is from a study of chemoradiotherapy in HPV16-positive cancers. Notes on the study in general: Functional assays defining HPV-specific T cells used only a couple of HPV16-positive patients. Non-HPV-specific T cells did not expand in tumors during treatment, whereas candidate HPV-specific clones and E7-related motifs did.

Concerning this clone itself: What it recognizes is unknown.

The CDR3 contains 14 residues. Germline-derived CDR1 and CDR2 are MNHNY and SVGAGI (reference sequence). The ends were cut back, 8 bases at V and 1 base at J, with 15 bases in the middle. Over chemoradiotherapy, repertoires were sampled more than once. TCRdb's table, derived via immunoSEQ multiplex PCR, lists solely in-frame clones and lacks some. The table shows 4,000 to 6,500 clones, with 77% occurring only once. The sequence was obtained from a human donor with HPV-associated anogenital cancer. The J gene is TRBJ2-7, the V gene TRBV6-6, with a weak D call TRBD2 (7 bases). The material sequenced was tumor tissue, taken from a patient who underwent chemoradiotherapy. The CDR3 reads CASYSGGLSYEQYF. The CDR3 DNA reads as TGTGCCAGCTATTCCGGGGGGCTATCCTACGAGCAGTACTTC.